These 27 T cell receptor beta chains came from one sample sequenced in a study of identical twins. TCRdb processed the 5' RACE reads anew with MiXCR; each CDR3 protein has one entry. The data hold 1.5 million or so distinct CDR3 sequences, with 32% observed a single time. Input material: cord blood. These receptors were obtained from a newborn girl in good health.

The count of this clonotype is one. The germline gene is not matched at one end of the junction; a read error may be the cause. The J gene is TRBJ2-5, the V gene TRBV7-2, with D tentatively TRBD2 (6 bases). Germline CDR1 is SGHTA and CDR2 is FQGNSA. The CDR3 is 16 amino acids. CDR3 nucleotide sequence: TGTGCCAGCAGCTTATACTGGGCGGGGATCCAAGAGACCCGGTACTTC. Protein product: CASSLYWAGIQETRYF.

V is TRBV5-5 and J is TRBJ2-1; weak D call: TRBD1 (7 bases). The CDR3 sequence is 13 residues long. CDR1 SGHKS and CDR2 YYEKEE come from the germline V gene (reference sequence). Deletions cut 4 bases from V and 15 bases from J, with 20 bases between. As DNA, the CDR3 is TGTGCCAGCAGCCCCGGACTACCAGGGGGGCGGTTCTTC. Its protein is CASSPGLPGGRFF. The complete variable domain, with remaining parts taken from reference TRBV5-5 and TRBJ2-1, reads DAGVTQSPTHLIKTRGQQVTLRCSPISGHKSVSWYQQVLGQGPQFIFQYYEKEERGRGNFPDRFSARQFPNYSSELNVNALLLGDSALYLCASSPGLPGGRFFGPGTRLTVL.

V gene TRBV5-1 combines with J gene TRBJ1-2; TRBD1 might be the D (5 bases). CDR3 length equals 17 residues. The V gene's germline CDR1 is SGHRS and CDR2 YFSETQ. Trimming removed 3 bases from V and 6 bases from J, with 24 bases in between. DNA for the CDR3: TGCGCCAGCAGCTGGGTACATTCTCGGGGGTTTGAGGATGGCTACACCTTC. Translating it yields CASSWVHSRGFEDGYTF. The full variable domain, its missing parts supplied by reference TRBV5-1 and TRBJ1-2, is KAGVTQTPRYLIKTRGQQVTLSCSPISGHRSVSWYQQTPGQGLQFLFEYFSETQRNKGNFPGRFSGRQFSNSRSEMNVSTLELGDSALYLCASSWVHSRGFEDGYTFGSGTRLTVV.

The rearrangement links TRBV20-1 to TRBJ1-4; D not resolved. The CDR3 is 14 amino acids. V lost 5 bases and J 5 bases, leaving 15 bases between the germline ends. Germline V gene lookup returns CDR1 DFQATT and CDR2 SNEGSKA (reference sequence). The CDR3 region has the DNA TGCAGTGCTCCGGTCAGGTCCTTCAATGAAAAACTGTTTTTT. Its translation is CSAPVRSFNEKLFF.

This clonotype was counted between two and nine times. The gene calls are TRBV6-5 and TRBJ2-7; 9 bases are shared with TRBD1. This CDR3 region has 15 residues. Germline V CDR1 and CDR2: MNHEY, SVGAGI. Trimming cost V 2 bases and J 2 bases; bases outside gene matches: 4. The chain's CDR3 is CASSYGTGTTYEQYF. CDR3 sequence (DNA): TGTGCCAGCAGTTACGGGACAGGGACAACCTACGAGCAGTACTTC.

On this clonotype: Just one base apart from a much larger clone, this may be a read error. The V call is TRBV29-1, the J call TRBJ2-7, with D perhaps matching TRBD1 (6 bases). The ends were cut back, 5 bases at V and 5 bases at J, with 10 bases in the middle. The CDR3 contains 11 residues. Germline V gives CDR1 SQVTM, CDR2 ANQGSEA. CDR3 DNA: TGCAGCGTTTGCAGGGGCAACGAGCAGTACTTC. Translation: CSVCRGNEQYF.

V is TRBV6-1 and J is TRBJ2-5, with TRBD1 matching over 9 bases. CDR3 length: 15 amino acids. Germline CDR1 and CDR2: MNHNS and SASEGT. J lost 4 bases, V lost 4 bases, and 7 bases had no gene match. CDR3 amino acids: CASSGTGTGRETQYF. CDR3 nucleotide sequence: TGTGCCAGCAGTGGAACCGGGACAGGGAGAGAGACCCAGTACTTC.

The CDR3 DNA is TGTGCCAGCAGCCTCGGACAGGGGGATATGTCATCGTACGAGCAGTACTTC. It translates to CASSLGQGDMSSYEQYF. This chain uses TRBV11-2 with TRBJ2-7, with 10 bases fitting TRBD1. After removal of 5 bases from V and 4 bases from J, the junction contained 14 bases not matched to a gene. Germline CDR1 and CDR2: SGHAT and FQNNGV. This CDR3 contains 17 residues.

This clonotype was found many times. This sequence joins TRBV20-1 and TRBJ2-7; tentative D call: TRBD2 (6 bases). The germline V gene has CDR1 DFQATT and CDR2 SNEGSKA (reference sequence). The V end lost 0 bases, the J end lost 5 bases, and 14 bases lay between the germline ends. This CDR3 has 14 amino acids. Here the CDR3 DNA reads TGCAGTGCTAGAGACCGAGGACGGGGGAACGAGCAGTACTTC. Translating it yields CSARDRGRGNEQYF.

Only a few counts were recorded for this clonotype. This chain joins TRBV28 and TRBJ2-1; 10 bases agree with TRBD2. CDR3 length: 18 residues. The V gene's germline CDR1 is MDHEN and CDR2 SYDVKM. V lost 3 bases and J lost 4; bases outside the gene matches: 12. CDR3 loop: CASSFLGASSGRYNEQFF. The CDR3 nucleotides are TGTGCCAGCAGTTTTCTCGGGGCGTCTAGCGGGAGATACAATGAGCAGTTCTTC.

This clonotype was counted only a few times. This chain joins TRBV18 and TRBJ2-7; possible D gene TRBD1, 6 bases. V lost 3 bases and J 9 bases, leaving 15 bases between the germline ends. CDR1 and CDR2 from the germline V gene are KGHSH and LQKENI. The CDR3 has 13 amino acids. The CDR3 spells CASSPGHNRAQYF. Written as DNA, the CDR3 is TGTGCCAGCTCACCGGGACACAACCGGGCGCAGTACTTC.

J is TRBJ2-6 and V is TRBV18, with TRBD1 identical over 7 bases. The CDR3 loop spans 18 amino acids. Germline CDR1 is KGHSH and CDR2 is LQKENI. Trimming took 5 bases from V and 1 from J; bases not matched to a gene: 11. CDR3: CASSDRVPSSSGANVLTF. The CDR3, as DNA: TGTGCCAGCTCAGACAGGGTTCCTAGCTCGTCTGGGGCCAACGTCCTGACTTTC.

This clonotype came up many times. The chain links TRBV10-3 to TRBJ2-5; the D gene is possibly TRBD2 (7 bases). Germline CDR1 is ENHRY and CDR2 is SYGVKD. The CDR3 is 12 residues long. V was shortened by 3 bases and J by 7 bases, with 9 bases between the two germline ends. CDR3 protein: CAISERGGTQYF. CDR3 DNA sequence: TGTGCCATCAGTGAAAGGGGGGGGACCCAGTACTTC.

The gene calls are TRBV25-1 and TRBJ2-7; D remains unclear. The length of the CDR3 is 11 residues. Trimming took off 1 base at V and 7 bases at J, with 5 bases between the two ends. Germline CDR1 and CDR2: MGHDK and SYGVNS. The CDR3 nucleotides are TGTGCCAGCAGTGAATTGGAGGAGCAGTACTTC. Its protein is CASSELEEQYF.

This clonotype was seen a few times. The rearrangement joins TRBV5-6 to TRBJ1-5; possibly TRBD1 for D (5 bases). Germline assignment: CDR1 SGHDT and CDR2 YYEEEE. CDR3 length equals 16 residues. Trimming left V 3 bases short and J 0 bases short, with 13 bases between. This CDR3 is CASSSRQGLSNQPQHF. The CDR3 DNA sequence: TGTGCCAGCAGCTCGAGGCAGGGTCTTAGCAATCAGCCCCAGCATTTT.

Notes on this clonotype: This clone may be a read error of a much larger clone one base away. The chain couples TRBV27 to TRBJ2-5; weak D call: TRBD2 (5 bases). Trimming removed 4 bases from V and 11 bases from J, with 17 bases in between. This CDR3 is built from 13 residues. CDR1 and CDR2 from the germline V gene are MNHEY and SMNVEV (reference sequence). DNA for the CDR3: TGTGCCAGCAGTTCGGCTAGCTACAATGAGCAGTACTTC. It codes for CASSSASYNEQYF.

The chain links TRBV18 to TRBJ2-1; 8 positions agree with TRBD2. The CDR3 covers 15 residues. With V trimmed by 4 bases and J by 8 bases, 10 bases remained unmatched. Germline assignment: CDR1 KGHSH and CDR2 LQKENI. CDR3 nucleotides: TGTGCCAGCTCACGGTCAGCGGGAGCTGGGGATGAGCAGTTCTTC. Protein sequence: CASSRSAGAGDEQFF.

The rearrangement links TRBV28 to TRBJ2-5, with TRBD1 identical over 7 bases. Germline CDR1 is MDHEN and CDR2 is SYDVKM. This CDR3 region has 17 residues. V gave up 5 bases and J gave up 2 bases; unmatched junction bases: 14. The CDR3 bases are TGTGCCAGCAGTCCAATCACAGACAGGGAAGGGCAAGAGACCCAGTACTTC. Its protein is CASSPITDREGQETQYF.

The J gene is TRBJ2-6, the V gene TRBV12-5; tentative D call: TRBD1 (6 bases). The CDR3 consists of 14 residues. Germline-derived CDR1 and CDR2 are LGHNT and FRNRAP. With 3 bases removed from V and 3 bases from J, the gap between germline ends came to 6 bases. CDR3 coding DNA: TGTGCTAGTGGTTTACAGGGTGGGGCCAACGTCCTGACTTTC. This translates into CASGLQGGANVLTF.

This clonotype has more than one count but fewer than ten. The CDR3 DNA follows: TGTGCCAGCTCACCAATTAACAGCGGATCGAATGAAAAACTGTTTTTT. Translation gives CASSPINSGSNEKLFF. The V gene is TRBV18, the J gene TRBJ1-4; no clear D. Germline values: CDR1 KGHSH, CDR2 LQKENI. V shed 2 bases and J shed 5 bases, with 15 bases lying between them. The CDR3 is made up of 16 amino acids.

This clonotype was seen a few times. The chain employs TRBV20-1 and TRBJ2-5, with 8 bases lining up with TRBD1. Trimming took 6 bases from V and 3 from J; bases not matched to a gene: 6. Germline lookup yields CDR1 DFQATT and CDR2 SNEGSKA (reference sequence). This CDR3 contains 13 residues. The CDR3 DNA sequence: TGCAGTGCCCTCAGGGGGCCTGAAGAGACCCAGTACTTC. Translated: CSALRGPEETQYF.

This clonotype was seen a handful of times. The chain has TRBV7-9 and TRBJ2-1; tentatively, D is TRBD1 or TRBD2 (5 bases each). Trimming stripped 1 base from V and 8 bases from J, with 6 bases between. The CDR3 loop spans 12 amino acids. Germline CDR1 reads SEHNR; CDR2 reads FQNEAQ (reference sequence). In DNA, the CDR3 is TGTGCCAGCAGCTTAGAGGGACATGAGCAGTTCTTC. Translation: CASSLEGHEQFF.

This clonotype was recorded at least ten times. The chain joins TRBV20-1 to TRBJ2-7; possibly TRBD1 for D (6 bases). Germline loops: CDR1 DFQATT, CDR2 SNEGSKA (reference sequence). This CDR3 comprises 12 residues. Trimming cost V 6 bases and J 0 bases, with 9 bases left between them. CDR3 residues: CSALDSSYEQYF. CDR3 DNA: TGCAGTGCCCTGGACAGCTCCTACGAGCAGTACTTC.

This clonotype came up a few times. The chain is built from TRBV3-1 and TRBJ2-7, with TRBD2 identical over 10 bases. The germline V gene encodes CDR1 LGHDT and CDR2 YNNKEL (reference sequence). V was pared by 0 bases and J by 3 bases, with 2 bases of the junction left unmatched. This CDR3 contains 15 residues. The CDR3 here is CASSQDTSGIYEQYF. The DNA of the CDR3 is TGTGCCAGCAGCCAAGATACTAGCGGGATCTACGAGCAGTACTTC.

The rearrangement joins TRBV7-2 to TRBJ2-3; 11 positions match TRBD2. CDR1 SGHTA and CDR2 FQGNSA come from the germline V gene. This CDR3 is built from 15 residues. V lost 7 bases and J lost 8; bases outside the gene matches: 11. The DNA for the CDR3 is TGTGCCAGCACTCCGGGACTAGCGGCGGTTGGTACGCAGTATTTT. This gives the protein CASTPGLAAVGTQYF.

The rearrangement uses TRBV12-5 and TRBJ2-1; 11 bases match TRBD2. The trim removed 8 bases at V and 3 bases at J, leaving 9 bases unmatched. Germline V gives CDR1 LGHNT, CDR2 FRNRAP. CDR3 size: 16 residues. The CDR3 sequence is CASFLTTSGDYNEQFF. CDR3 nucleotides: TGTGCTAGTTTCCTCACGACTAGCGGGGACTACAATGAGCAGTTCTTC.

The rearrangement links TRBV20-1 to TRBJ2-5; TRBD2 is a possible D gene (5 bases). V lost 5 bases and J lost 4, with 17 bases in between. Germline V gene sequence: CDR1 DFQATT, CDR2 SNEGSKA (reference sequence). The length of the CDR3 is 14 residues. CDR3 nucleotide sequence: TGCAGTGCTTGGGTGTGGGAAGAGGGAGAGACCCAGTACTTC. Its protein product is CSAWVWEEGETQYF.